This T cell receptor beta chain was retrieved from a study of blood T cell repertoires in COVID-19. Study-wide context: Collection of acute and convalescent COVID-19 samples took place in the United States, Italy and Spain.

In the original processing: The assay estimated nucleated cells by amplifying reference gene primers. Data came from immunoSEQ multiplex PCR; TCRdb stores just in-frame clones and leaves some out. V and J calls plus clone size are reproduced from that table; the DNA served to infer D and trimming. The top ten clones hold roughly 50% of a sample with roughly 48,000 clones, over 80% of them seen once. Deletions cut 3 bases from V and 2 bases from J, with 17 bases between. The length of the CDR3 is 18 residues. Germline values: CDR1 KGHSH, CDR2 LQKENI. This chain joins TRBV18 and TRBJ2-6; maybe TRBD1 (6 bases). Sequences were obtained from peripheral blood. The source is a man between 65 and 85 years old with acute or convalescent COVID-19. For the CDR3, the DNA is TGTGCCAGCTCACCCGTACCCCCTACAGGGACTGGGGCCAACGTCCTGACTTTC. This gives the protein CASSPVPPTGTGANVLTF. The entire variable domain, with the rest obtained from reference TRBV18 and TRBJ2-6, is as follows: NAGVMQNPRHLVRRRGQEARLRCSPMKGHSHVYWYRQLPEEGLKFMVYLQKENIIDESGMPKERFSAEFPKEGPSILRIQQVVRGDSAAYFCASSPVPPTGTGANVLTFGAGSRLTVL.